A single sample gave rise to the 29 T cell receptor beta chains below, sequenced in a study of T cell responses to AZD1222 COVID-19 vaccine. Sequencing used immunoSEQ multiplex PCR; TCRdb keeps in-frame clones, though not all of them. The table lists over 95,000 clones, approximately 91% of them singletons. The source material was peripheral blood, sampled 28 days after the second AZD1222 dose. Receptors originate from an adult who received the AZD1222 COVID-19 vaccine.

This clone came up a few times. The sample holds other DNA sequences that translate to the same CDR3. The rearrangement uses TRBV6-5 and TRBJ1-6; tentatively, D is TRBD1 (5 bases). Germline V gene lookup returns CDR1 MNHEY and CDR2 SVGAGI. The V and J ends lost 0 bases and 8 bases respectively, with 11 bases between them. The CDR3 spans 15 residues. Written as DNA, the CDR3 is TGTGCCAGCAGTTACTCCCGTACGGGGGATTCACCCCTCCACTTT. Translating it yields CASSYSRTGDSPLHF.

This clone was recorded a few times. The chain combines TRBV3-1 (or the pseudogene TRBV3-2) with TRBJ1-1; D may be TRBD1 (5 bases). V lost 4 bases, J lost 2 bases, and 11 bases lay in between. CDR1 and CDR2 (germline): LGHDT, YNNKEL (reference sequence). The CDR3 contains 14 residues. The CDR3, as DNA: TGTGCCAGCAGCCGCCAGACAGCTAACACTGAAGCTTTCTTT. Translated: CASSRQTANTEAFF.

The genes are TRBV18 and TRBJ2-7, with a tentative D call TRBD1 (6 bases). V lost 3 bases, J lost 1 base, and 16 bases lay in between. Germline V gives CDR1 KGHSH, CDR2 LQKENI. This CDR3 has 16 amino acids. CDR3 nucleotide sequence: TGTGCCAGCTCACCCCCAGCACAGGGCGGGTCCTACGAGCAGTACTTC. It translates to CASSPPAQGGSYEQYF.

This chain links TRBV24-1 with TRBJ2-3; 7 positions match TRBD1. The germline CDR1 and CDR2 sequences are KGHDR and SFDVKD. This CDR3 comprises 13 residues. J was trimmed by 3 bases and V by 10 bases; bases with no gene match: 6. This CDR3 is CATRGGGTDTQYF. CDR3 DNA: TGTGCCACGAGAGGGGGCGGGACAGATACGCAGTATTTT.

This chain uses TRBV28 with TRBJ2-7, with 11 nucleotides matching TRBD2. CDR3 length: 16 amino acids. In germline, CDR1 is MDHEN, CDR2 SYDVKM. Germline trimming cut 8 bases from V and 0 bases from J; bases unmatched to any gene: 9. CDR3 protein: CASRRGTSGNSYEQYF. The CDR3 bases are TGTGCCAGCCGTAGGGGGACTAGCGGTAACTCCTACGAGCAGTACTTC.

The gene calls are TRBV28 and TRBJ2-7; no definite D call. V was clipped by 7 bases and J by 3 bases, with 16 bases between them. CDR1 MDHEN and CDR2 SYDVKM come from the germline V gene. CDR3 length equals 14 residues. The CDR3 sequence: CASMRPDLIYEQYF. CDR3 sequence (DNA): TGTGCCAGCATGAGGCCGGACCTCATCTACGAGCAGTACTTC.

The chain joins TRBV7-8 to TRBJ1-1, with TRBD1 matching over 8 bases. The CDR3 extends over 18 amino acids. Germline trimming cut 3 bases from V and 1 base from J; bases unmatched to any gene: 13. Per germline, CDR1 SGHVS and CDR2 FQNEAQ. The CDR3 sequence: CASSFPRTGRVRNTEAFF. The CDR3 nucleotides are TGTGCCAGCAGCTTCCCCCGGACAGGGCGTGTAAGGAACACTGAAGCTTTCTTT.

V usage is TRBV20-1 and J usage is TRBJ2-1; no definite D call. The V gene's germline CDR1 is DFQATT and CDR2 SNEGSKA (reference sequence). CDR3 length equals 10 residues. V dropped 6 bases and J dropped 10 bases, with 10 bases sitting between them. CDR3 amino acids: CSAQDREQFF. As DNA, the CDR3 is TGCAGTGCGCAGGACCGCGAGCAGTTCTTC.

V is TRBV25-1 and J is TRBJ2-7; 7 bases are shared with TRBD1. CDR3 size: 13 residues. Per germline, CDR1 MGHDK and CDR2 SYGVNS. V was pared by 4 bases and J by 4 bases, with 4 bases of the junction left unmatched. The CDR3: CASSGVRGYEQYF. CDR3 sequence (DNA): TGTGCCAGCAGTGGCGTCAGGGGGTACGAGCAGTACTTC.

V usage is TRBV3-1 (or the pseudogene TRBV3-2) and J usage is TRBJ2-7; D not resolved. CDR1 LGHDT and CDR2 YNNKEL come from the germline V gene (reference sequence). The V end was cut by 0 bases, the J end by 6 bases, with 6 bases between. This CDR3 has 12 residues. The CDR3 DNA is TGTGCCAGCAGCCAAGAGAGTGCCGAGCAGTACTTC. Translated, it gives CASSQESAEQYF.

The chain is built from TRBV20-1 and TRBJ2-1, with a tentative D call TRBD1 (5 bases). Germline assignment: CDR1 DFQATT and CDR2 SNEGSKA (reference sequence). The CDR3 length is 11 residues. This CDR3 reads CAMGQIDEQFF. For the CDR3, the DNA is TGCGCCATGGGGCAGATCGATGAGCAGTTCTTC.

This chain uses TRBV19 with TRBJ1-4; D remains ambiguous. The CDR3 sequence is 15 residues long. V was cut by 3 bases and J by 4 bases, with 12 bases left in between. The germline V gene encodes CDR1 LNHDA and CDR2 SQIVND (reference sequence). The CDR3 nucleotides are TGTGCCAGTAGTATCATCTGGAAGAATAATGAAAAACTGTTTTTT. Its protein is CASSIIWKNNEKLFF.

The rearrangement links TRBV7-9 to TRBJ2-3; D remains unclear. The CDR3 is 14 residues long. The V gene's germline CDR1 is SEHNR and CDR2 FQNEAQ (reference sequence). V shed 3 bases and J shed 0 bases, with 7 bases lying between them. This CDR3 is CASSFMGSTDTQYF. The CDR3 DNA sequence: TGTGCCAGCAGCTTTATGGGTAGCACAGATACGCAGTATTTT.

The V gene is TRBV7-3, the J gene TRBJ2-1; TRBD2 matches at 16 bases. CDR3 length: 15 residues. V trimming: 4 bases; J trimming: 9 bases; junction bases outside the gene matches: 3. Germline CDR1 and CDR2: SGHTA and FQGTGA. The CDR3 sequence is CASSSGTSGRGEQFF. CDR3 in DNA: TGTGCCAGCAGCTCCGGGACTAGCGGGAGGGGTGAGCAGTTCTTC.

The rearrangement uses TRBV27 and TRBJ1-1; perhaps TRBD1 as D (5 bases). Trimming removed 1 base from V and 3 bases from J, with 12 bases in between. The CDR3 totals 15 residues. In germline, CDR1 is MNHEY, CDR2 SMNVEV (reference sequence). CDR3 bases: TGTGCCAGCAGTTTATTTGGAGGGGAGGACACTGAAGCTTTCTTT. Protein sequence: CASSLFGGEDTEAFF.

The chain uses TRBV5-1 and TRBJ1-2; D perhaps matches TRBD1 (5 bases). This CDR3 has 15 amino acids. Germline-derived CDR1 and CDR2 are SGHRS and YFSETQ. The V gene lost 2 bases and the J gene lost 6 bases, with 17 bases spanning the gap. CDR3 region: CASSLLTASDNGYTF. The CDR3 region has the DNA TGCGCCAGCAGCTTACTGACAGCCTCGGACAATGGCTACACCTTC.

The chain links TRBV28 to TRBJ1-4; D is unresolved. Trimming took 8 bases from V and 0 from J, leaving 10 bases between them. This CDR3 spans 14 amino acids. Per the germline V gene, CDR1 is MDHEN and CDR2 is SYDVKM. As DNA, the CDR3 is TGTGCCAGCGGAACCGGGCCAACTAATGAAAAACTGTTTTTT. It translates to CASGTGPTNEKLFF. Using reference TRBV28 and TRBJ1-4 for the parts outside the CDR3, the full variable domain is DVKVTQSSRYLVKRTGEKVFLECVQDMDHENMFWYRQDPGLGLRLIYFSYDVKMKEKGDIPEGYSVSREKKERFSLILESASTNQTSMYLCASGTGPTNEKLFFGSGTQLSVL.

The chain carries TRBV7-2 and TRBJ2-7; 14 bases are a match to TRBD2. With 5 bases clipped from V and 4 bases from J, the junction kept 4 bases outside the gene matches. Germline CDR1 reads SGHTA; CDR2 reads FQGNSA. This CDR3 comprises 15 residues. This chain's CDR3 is CASSTGLAGGYEQYF. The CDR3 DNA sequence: TGTGCCAGCAGCACCGGACTAGCGGGAGGATACGAGCAGTACTTC.

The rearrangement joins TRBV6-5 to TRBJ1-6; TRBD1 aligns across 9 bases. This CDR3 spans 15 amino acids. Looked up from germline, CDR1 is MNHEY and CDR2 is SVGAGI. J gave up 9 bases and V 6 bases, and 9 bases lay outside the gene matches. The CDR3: CASRGPQGAFSPLHF. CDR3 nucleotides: TGTGCCAGCAGGGGGCCACAGGGGGCGTTTTCACCCCTCCACTTT.

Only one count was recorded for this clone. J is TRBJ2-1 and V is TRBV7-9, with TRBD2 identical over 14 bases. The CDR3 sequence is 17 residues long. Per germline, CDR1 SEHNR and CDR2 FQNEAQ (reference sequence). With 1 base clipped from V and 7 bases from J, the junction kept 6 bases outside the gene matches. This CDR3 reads CASSLGGTSGRRNEQFF. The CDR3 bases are TGTGCCAGCAGCTTAGGCGGGACTAGCGGGAGACGGAATGAGCAGTTCTTC.

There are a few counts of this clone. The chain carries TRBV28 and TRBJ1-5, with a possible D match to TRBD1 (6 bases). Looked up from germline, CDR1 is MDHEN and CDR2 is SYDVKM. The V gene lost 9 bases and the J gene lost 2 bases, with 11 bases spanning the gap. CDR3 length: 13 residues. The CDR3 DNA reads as TGTGCCAGTTCACAGGGTGGCAATCAGCCCCAGCATTTT. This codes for CASSQGGNQPQHF.

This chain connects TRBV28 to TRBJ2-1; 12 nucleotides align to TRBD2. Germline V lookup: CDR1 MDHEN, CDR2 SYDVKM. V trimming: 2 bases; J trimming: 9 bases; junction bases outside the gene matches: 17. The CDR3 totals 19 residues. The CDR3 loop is CASSLGLAGGTGPPSEQFF. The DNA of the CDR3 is TGTGCCAGCAGTTTAGGCCTAGCGGGAGGGACGGGACCACCGAGTGAGCAGTTCTTC.

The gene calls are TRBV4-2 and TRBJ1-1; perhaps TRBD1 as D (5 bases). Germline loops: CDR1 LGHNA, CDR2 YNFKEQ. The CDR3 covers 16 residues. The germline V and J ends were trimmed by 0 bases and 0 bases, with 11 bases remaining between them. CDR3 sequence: CASSQDQTVMNTEAFF. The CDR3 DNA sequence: TGTGCCAGCAGCCAAGACCAGACAGTGATGAACACTGAAGCTTTCTTT.

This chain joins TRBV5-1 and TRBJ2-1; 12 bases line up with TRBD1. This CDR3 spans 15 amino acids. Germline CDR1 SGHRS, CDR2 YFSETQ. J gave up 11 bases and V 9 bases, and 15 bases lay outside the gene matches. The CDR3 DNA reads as TGCGCCACCCGCCGAGACTCCGGGACAGGGGGCAAGCAGTTCTTC. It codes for CATRRDSGTGGKQFF.

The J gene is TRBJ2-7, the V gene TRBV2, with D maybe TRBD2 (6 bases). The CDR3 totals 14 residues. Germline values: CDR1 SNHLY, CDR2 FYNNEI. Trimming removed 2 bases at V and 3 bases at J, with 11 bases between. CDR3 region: CASSERPGGYEQYF. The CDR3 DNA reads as TGTGCCAGCAGTGAAAGACCCGGGGGCTACGAGCAGTACTTC. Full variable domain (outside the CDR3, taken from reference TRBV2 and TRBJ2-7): EPEVTQTPSHQVTQMGQEVILRCVPISNHLYFYWYRQILGQKVEFLVSFYNNEISEKSEIFDDQFSVERPDGSNFTLKIRSTKLEDSAMYFCASSERPGGYEQYFGPGTRLTVT.

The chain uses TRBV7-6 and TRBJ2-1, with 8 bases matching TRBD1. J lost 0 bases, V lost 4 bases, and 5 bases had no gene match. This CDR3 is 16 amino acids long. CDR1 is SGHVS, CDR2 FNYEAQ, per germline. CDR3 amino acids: CASSSGQVSSYNEQFF. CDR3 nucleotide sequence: TGTGCCAGCAGCTCGGGACAGGTTAGCTCCTACAATGAGCAGTTCTTC.

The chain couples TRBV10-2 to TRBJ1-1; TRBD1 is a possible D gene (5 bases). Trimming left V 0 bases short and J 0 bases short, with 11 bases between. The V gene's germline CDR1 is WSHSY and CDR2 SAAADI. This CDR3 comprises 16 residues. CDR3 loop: CASSESAWGMNTEAFF. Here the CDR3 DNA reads TGCGCCAGCAGTGAGTCGGCGTGGGGGATGAACACTGAAGCTTTCTTT.

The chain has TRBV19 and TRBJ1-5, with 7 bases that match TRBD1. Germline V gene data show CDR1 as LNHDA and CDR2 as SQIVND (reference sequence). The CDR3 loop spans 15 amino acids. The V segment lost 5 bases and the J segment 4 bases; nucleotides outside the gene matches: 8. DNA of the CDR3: TGTGCCAGTAGTGCAACAGGGGCCCGAAATCAGCCCCAGCATTTT. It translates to CASSATGARNQPQHF.

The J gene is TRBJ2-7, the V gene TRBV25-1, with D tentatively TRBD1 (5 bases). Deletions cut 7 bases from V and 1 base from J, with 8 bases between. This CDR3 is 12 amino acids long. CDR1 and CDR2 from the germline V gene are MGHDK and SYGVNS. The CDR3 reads CASMGQSYEQYF. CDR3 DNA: TGTGCCAGCATGGGGCAGTCCTACGAGCAGTACTTC.